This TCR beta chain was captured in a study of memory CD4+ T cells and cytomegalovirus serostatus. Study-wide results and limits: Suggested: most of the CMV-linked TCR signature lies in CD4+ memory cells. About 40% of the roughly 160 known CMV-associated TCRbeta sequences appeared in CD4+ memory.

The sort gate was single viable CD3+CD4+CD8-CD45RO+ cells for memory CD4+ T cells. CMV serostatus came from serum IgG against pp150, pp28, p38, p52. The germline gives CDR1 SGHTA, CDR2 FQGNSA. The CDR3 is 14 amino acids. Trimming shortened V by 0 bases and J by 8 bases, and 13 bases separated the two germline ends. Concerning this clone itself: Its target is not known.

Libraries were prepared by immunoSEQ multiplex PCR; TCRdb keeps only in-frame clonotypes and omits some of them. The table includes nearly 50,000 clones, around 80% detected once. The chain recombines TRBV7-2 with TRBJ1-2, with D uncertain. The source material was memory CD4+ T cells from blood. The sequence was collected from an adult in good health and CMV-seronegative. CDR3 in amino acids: CASSLARATDGYTF. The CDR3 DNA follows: TGTGCCAGCAGCTTAGCGAGGGCAACAGACGGCTACACCTTC. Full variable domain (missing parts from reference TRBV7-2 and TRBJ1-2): GAGVSQSPSNKVTEKGKDVELRCDPISGHTALYWYRQSLGQGLEFLIYFQGNSAPDKSGLPSDRFSAERTGGSVSTLTIQRTQQEDSAVYLCASSLARATDGYTFGSGTRLTVV.